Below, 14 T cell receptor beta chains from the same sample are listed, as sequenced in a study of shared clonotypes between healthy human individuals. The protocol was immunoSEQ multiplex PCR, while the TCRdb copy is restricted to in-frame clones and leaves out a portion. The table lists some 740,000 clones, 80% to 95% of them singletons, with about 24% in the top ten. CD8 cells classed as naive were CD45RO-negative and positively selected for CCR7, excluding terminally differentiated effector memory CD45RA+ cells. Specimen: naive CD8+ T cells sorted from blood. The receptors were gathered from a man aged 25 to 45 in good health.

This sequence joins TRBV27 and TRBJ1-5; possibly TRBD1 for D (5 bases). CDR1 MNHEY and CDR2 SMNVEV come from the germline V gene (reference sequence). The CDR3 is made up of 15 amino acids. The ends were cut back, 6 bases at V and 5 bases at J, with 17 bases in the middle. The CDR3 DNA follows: TGTGCCAGCAGCTTTGGGGCAGATTCTGATCAGCCCCAGCATTTT. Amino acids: CASSFGADSDQPQHF.

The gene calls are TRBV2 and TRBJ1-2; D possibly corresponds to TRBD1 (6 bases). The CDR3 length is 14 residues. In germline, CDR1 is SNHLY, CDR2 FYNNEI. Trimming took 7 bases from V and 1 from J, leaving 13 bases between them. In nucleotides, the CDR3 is TGTGCCAGCACAGGGACACGGGTTAACTATGGCTACACCTTC. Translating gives CASTGTRVNYGYTF.

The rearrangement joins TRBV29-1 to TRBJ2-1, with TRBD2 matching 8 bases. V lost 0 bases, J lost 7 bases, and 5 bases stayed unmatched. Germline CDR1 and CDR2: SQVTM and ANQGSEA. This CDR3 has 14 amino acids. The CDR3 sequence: CSVEDRVAGNEQFF. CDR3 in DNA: TGCAGCGTTGAAGATCGAGTAGCGGGAAATGAGCAGTTCTTC.

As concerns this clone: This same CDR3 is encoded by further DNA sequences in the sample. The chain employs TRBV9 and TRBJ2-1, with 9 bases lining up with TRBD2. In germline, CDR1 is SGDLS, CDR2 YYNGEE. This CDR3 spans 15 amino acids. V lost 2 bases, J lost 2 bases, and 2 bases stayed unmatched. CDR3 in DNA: TGTGCCAGCAGCGTCGCTAGCGGGACCTACAATGAGCAGTTCTTC. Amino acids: CASSVASGTYNEQFF. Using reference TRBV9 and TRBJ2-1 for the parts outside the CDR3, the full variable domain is DSGVTQTPKHLITATGQRVTLRCSPRSGDLSVYWYQQSLDQGLQFLIQYYNGEERAKGNILERFSAQQFPDLHSELNLSSLELGDSALYFCASSVASGTYNEQFFGPGTRLTVL.

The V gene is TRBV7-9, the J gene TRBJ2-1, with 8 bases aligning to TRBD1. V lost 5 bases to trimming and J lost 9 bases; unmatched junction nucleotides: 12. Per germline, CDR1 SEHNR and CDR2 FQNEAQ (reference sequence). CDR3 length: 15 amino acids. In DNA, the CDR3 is TGTGCCAGCAGCCCCCGGACAGGGATCGAGGGTGAGCAGTTCTTC. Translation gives CASSPRTGIEGEQFF.

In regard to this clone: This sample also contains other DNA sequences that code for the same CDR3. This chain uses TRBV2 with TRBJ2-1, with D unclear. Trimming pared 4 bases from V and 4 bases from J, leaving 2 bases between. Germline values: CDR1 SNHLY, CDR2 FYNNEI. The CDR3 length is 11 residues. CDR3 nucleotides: TGTGCCAGCAGTGTATACAATGAGCAGTTCTTC. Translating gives CASSVYNEQFF.

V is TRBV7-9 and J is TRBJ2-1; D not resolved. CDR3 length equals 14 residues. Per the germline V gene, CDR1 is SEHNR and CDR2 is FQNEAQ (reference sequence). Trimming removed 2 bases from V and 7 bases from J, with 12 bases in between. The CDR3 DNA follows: TGTGCCAGCAGCTTACCACTTAGCTGGAATGAGCAGTTCTTC. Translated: CASSLPLSWNEQFF.

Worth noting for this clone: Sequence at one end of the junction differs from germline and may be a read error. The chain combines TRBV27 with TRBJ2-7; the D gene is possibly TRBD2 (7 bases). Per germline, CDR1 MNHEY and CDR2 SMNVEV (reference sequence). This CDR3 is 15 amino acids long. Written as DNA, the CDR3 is TGTGCCGGCAGCCCAGGAGGGGGAGGGGACTACGAGCAGTACTTC. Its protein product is CAGSPGGGGDYEQYF.

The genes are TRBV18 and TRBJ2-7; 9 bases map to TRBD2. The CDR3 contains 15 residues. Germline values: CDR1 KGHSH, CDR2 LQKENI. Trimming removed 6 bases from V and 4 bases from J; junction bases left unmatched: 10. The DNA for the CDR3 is TGTGCCAGCTCGTTTCTAGCGGGACAACCTTACGAGCAGTACTTC. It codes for CASSFLAGQPYEQYF.

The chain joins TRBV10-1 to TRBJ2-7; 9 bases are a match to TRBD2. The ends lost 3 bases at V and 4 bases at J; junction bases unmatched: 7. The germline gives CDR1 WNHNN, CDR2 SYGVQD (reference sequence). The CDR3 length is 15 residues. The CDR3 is CASSEGLAGRYEQYF. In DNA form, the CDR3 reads TGCGCCAGCAGTGAAGGGCTAGCGGGAAGGTACGAGCAGTACTTC.

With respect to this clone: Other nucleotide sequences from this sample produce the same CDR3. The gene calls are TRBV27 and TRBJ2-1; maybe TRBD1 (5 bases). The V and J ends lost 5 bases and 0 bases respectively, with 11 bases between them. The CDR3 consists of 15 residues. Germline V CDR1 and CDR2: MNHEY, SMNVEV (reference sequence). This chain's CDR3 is CASSLDSSSYNEQFF. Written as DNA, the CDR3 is TGTGCCAGCAGTCTTGACAGTAGCTCCTACAATGAGCAGTTCTTC.

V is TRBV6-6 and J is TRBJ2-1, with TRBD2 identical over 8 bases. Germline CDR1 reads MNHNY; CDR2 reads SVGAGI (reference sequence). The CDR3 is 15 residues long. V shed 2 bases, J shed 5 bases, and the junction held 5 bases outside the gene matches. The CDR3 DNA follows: TGTGCCAGCAGTTACCCTAGCGGGCTTGACAATGAGCAGTTCTTC. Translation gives CASSYPSGLDNEQFF.

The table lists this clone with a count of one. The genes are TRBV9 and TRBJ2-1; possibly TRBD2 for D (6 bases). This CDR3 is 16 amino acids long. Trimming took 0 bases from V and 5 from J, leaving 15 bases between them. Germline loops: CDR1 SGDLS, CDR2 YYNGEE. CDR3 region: CASSVESVGGDNEQFF. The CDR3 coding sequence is TGTGCCAGCAGCGTAGAGTCGGTGGGAGGTGACAATGAGCAGTTCTTC.

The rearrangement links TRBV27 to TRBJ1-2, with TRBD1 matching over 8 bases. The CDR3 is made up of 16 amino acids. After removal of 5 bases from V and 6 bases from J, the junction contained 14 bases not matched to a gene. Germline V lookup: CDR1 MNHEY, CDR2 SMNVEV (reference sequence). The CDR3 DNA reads TGTGCCAGCAGTCCTTATCCAGGGGGCGGGATTGATGGCTACACCTTC. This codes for CASSPYPGGGIDGYTF.